Below are 29 T cell receptor beta chains sequenced from a single sample in a study of T cell clones after liver transplantation. The data were produced by immunoSEQ multiplex PCR, yet TCRdb's version contains in-frame clones alone and is incomplete. The sample contains some 34,000 clones, approximately 96% of which appear only once. The sequencing here drew on CD8+ T cells from blood, taken 12 months after liver transplant. The receptors derive from a human patient who received a liver transplant. Some T cells may originate from the graft donor.

The V gene is TRBV13, the J gene TRBJ1-4, with D possibly TRBD1 on 5 matching bases. V dropped 2 bases and J dropped 8 bases, with 12 bases sitting between them. Germline CDR1 and CDR2: PRHDT and FYEKMQ (reference sequence). There are 14 residues in the CDR3. The CDR3 spells CASSLRRSGEKLFF. The CDR3 DNA follows: TGTGCCAGCAGCTTAAGAAGGTCAGGGGAAAAACTGTTTTTT.

The chain uses TRBV6-1 and TRBJ2-5, with D unclear. CDR3 length: 12 residues. Trimming removed 7 bases at V and 3 bases at J, with 9 bases between. The germline CDR1 and CDR2 sequences are MNHNS and SASEGT. The CDR3 DNA is TGTGCCAGCACAGGCAGTGAAGAGACCCAGTACTTC. Residues: CASTGSEETQYF.

This chain links TRBV27 with TRBJ2-5, with D possibly matching TRBD1 (5 bases). V lost 5 bases to trimming and J lost 4 bases, with 11 bases between them. There are 13 residues in the CDR3. The germline V gene encodes CDR1 MNHEY and CDR2 SMNVEV (reference sequence). CDR3 amino acids: CASSPGRRETQYF. The CDR3 coding sequence is TGTGCCAGCAGTCCAGGGCGTCGAGAGACCCAGTACTTC.

This clone was counted a single time. The chain is built from TRBV7-8 and TRBJ2-7; unclear D gene. The germline V gene has CDR1 SGHVS and CDR2 FQNEAQ. Trimming cost V 1 base and J 5 bases, with 6 bases left between them. The CDR3 totals 12 residues. CDR3 protein: CASSLVFNEQYF. CDR3 nucleotide sequence: TGTGCCAGCAGCTTAGTTTTCAACGAGCAGTACTTC. Full variable domain (remainder filled in from reference TRBV7-8 and TRBJ2-7): GAGVSQSPRYKVAKRGQDVALRCDPISGHVSLFWYQQALGQGPEFLTYFQNEAQLDKSGLPSDRFFAERPEGSVSTLKIQRTQQEDSAVYLCASSLVFNEQYFGPGTRLTVT.

This clone was seen just once. The chain has TRBV9 and TRBJ1-1; D not resolved. This CDR3 has 13 residues. V gave up 0 bases and J gave up 4 bases, with 7 bases separating them. Germline CDR1 is SGDLS and CDR2 is YYNGEE. The CDR3 nucleotides read TGTGCCAGCAGCGTAGGGGGAGCCACTGAAGCTTTCTTT. Translation gives CASSVGGATEAFF.

V is TRBV6-6 and J is TRBJ1-5, with unresolved D. The CDR3 contains 13 residues. Deletions cut 8 bases from V and 0 bases from J, with 8 bases between. Germline assignment: CDR1 MNHNY and CDR2 SVGAGI (reference sequence). The CDR3 here is CASGVYSNQPQHF. DNA of the CDR3: TGTGCCAGCGGGGTATATAGCAATCAGCCCCAGCATTTT.

V gene TRBV5-1 combines with J gene TRBJ2-7; maybe TRBD1 (6 bases). The CDR3 consists of 14 residues. The ends were cut back, 2 bases at V and 8 bases at J, with 17 bases in the middle. CDR1 and CDR2 from the germline V gene are SGHRS and YFSETQ. In nucleotides, the CDR3 is TGCGCCAGCAGCTTCCGGACAGCTTACGAGCAGCAGTACTTC. It translates to CASSFRTAYEQQYF.

The chain recombines TRBV19 with TRBJ2-7; tentative D call: TRBD1 (5 bases). Germline V lookup: CDR1 LNHDA, CDR2 SQIVND (reference sequence). The CDR3 has 13 residues. V was cut by 2 bases and J by 7 bases, with 12 bases left in between. Written as DNA, the CDR3 is TGTGCCAGTAGTATAACGACAGTACGGGAGCAGTACTTC. It is translated as CASSITTVREQYF.

The chain employs TRBV7-3 and TRBJ2-3; 8 nucleotides match TRBD1. The CDR3 is 16 amino acids. The trim removed 1 base at V and 3 bases at J, leaving 6 bases unmatched. Germline CDR1 is SGHTA and CDR2 is FQGTGA. The CDR3 DNA follows: TGTGCCAGCAGCTTAAGGGGCAGGGGGCATACAGATACGCAGTATTTT. Translated, it gives CASSLRGRGHTDTQYF. The variable domain in full, completed from reference TRBV7-3 and TRBJ2-3, reads GAGVSQTPSNKVTEKGKYVELRCDPISGHTALYWYRQSLGQGPEFLIYFQGTGAADDSGLPNDRFFAVRPEGSVSTLKIQRTERGDSAVYLCASSLRGRGHTDTQYFGPGTRLTVL.

In this sample, this clone turned up once. This chain links TRBV9 with TRBJ2-2, with a weak D call TRBD1 (7 bases). Looked up from germline, CDR1 is SGDLS and CDR2 is YYNGEE. V lost 1 base and J lost 3, with 16 bases in between. The CDR3 runs to 17 residues. The CDR3 loop is CASSVPGGGPDTGELFF. The CDR3 nucleotides are TGTGCCAGCAGCGTACCAGGGGGAGGACCTGACACCGGGGAGCTGTTTTTT.

The chain employs TRBV5-6 and TRBJ2-5; the match to TRBD2 covers 7 bases. Germline assignment: CDR1 SGHDT and CDR2 YYEEEE. V gave up 4 bases and J gave up 5 bases; unmatched junction bases: 20. The CDR3 is 18 residues long. This CDR3 is CASSPVGGGAGLMETQYF. The CDR3 DNA follows: TGTGCCAGCAGCCCCGTGGGGGGGGGAGCGGGCTTAATGGAGACCCAGTACTTC.

The chain is built from TRBV19 and TRBJ2-6; D is unclear. V was shortened by 6 bases and J by 2 bases, with 8 bases between the two germline ends. Germline values: CDR1 LNHDA, CDR2 SQIVND (reference sequence). The CDR3 contains 14 residues. CDR3 nucleotide sequence: TGTGCCAGTAGCCCCTCCCCTGGGGCCAACGTCCTGACTTTC. Protein product: CASSPSPGANVLTF.

This clone appeared a single time. The J gene is TRBJ2-1, the V gene TRBV9; D may be TRBD2 (6 bases). V lost 3 bases and J lost 1, with 20 bases in between. The CDR3 length is 18 residues. Germline CDR1 SGDLS, CDR2 YYNGEE. CDR3 coding DNA: TGTGCCAGCAGCGGAAACTCAGAAGCGGGTGGGTCCTACAATGAGCAGTTCTTC. This gives the protein CASSGNSEAGGSYNEQFF.

The chain joins TRBV7-9 to TRBJ2-7; 9 nucleotides align to TRBD1. V shed 5 bases and J 6 bases; nucleotides not matched to a gene: 5. Germline CDR1 and CDR2: SEHNR and FQNEAQ (reference sequence). This CDR3 has 13 residues. CDR3 protein: CASSQGTGREQYF. In DNA form, the CDR3 reads TGTGCCAGCAGCCAAGGGACAGGGCGCGAGCAGTACTTC.

J is TRBJ2-7 and V is TRBV4-2, with D possibly matching TRBD2 (6 bases). Germline lookup yields CDR1 LGHNA and CDR2 YNFKEQ. Trimming took off 0 bases at V and 3 bases at J, with 12 bases between the two ends. There are 15 residues in the CDR3. The CDR3 nucleotides are TGTGCCAGCAGCCAAGAGGGGTCGGGAGTCTACGAGCAGTACTTC. Translation gives CASSQEGSGVYEQYF.

The chain is built from TRBV7-6 and TRBJ2-5; tentative D call: TRBD2 (6 bases). The V end was cut by 8 bases, the J end by 2 bases, with 12 bases between. This CDR3 has 13 amino acids. Per germline, CDR1 SGHVS and CDR2 FNYEAQ. In nucleotides, the CDR3 is TGTGCCAGCGAGGGCGCGGGGCAAGAGACCCAGTACTTC. The encoded protein is CASEGAGQETQYF.

The V gene is TRBV7-8, the J gene TRBJ2-7; 13 nucleotides line up with TRBD2. There are 16 residues in the CDR3. V lost 1 base and J lost 3; bases outside the gene matches: 3. Germline assignment: CDR1 SGHVS and CDR2 FQNEAQ. The CDR3 DNA follows: TGTGCCAGCAGCTTAGGGGGACTAGCGGGACTCTACGAGCAGTACTTC. Its translation: CASSLGGLAGLYEQYF.

The V and J genes are TRBV6-6 and TRBJ2-3, with 10 positions matching TRBD2. This CDR3 is 15 amino acids long. Germline V gene lookup returns CDR1 MNHNY and CDR2 SVGAGI (reference sequence). The trim removed 6 bases at V and 2 bases at J, leaving 5 bases unmatched. The CDR3 is CASSLAGALTDTQYF. CDR3 in DNA: TGTGCCAGCAGCCTAGCGGGAGCGCTCACAGATACGCAGTATTTT.

The V gene is TRBV11-2, the J gene TRBJ2-2; D may match TRBD1 or TRBD2 (5 bases each). Between the trimmed V and J ends, which lost 4 bases and 0 bases, there was a span of 12 bases. Germline CDR1 and CDR2: SGHAT and FQNNGV. The CDR3 has 16 residues. The CDR3 region has the DNA TGTGCCAGCAGCTCGATGCAGGGAGCGAACACCGGGGAGCTGTTTTTT. Protein: CASSSMQGANTGELFF.

The gene calls are TRBV7-8 and TRBJ1-4; D unresolved. This CDR3 has 17 amino acids. Germline-derived CDR1 and CDR2 are SGHVS and FQNEAQ. V was cut by 5 bases and J by 4 bases, with 20 bases left in between. CDR3 in DNA: TGTGCCAGCAGCCAATTCGTTGGGCGGGTCCTTAATGAAAAACTGTTTTTT. This encodes CASSQFVGRVLNEKLFF.

V usage is TRBV27 and J usage is TRBJ2-1, with D unclear. In germline, CDR1 is MNHEY, CDR2 SMNVEV (reference sequence). The CDR3 totals 13 residues. The V end was cut by 5 bases, the J end by 7 bases, with 12 bases between. CDR3 amino acids: CASSPQTGNEQFF. In DNA, the CDR3 is TGTGCCAGCAGTCCACAGACGGGTAATGAGCAGTTCTTC.

V and J are TRBV6-1 and TRBJ2-2; D is perhaps TRBD1 (6 bases). Germline V gene data show CDR1 as MNHNS and CDR2 as SASEGT. V was shortened by 3 bases and J by 3 bases, with 11 bases between the two germline ends. This CDR3 contains 15 residues. The CDR3 DNA reads as TGTGCCAGCAGTGAGGACAGAAGATACACCGGGGAGCTGTTTTTT. This encodes CASSEDRRYTGELFF.

This clone was picked up one time. The V call is TRBV7-9, the J call TRBJ2-5; no clear D gene. Germline V gene data show CDR1 as SEHNR and CDR2 as FQNEAQ (reference sequence). V lost 4 bases to trimming and J lost 7 bases, with 10 bases between them. The CDR3 has 12 amino acids. CDR3 protein: CASSSDEGTQYF. CDR3 sequence (DNA): TGTGCCAGCAGCTCGGACGAAGGGACCCAGTACTTC.

The rearrangement joins TRBV27 to TRBJ1-2, with 8 bases fitting TRBD1. Trimming took 2 bases from V and 8 from J; bases not matched to a gene: 7. The CDR3 sequence is 14 residues long. Germline V CDR1 and CDR2: MNHEY, SMNVEV (reference sequence). CDR3 loop: CASSLGTGLGGYTF. The DNA for the CDR3 is TGTGCCAGCAGTTTAGGGACAGGACTTGGCGGCTACACCTTC.

This rearrangement joins TRBV29-1 to TRBJ2-3; the match to TRBD2 covers 10 bases. In germline, CDR1 is SQVTM, CDR2 ANQGSEA. This CDR3 is 13 amino acids long. Trimming cost V 4 bases and J 11 bases; bases outside gene matches: 9. The CDR3 DNA reads as TGCAGCGTTGGGGTAGCGGGAGGCGTTATGCAGTATTTT. This codes for CSVGVAGGVMQYF.

The chain uses TRBV7-9 and TRBJ2-5; tentatively, D is TRBD1 or TRBD2 (6 bases each). This CDR3 region has 14 residues. CDR1 is SEHNR and CDR2 is FQNEAQ in the germline V gene (reference sequence). V was shortened by 2 bases and J by 4 bases, with 11 bases between the two germline ends. In DNA, the CDR3 is TGTGCCAGCAGCTTACAGGGGCGGGGAGAGACCCAGTACTTC. Encoded protein: CASSLQGRGETQYF.

The chain is built from TRBV7-9 and TRBJ2-2; unclear D gene. The ends were cut back, 1 base at V and 0 bases at J, with 6 bases in the middle. Germline V gene data show CDR1 as SEHNR and CDR2 as FQNEAQ (reference sequence). This CDR3 region has 15 residues. The CDR3 is CASSLEAPNTGELFF. The CDR3 DNA reads TGTGCCAGCAGCTTAGAAGCCCCGAACACCGGGGAGCTGTTTTTT.

The gene calls are TRBV28 and TRBJ2-7; unclear D gene. Trimming took 2 bases from V and 2 from J, leaving 19 bases between them. Germline V lookup: CDR1 MDHEN, CDR2 SYDVKM. The CDR3 runs 17 residues. CDR3 nucleotide sequence: TGTGCCAGCAGTTTAAGGGCGCCACTTCGAGGCACCTACGAGCAGTACTTC. As protein: CASSLRAPLRGTYEQYF.

This chain connects TRBV9 to TRBJ2-5; TRBD1 might be the D (5 bases). V was pared by 3 bases and J by 2 bases, with 14 bases between. Germline assignment: CDR1 SGDLS and CDR2 YYNGEE. The CDR3 has 15 residues. CDR3: CASSERTGNQETQYF. For the CDR3, the DNA is TGTGCCAGCAGCGAAAGAACAGGCAATCAAGAGACCCAGTACTTC.